These 20 T cell receptor beta chains were all obtained from the same sample, sequenced in a study of blood T cells in healthy people across ages. Through a sample-barcoded 5' primer and a J-beta primer mix, a second PCR was run for 7 to 11 cycles. One entry per CDR3 protein, called by TCRdb with MiXCR from the 5' RACE reads. The sample holds about 930,000 distinct CDR3 sequences, almost 30% seen once. These data were also filed under a second study, of T cells of mothers and their children.

The sequencing input was blood. The receptors come from a woman in her forties in good health.

The chain uses TRBV28 and TRBJ1-2; D gene ambiguous. The CDR3 covers 12 residues. Germline-derived CDR1 and CDR2 are MDHEN and SYDVKM. With 5 bases removed from V and 2 bases from J, the gap between germline ends came to 6 bases. The CDR3 coding sequence is TGTGCCAGCAGTACGCACAACTATGGCTACACCTTC. It yields the protein CASSTHNYGYTF.

This clonotype was picked up a small number of times. This chain links TRBV9 with TRBJ2-1; no reliable D call. Germline V gives CDR1 SGDLS, CDR2 YYNGEE. V lost 0 bases and J lost 4, with 11 bases in between. This CDR3 spans 15 amino acids. CDR3 sequence: CASSVATPGYNEQFF. Here the CDR3 DNA reads TGTGCCAGCAGCGTAGCGACGCCCGGATACAATGAGCAGTTCTTC.

This clonotype turned up a few times. This chain's CDR3 is CSARRESSYNEQFF. The DNA of the CDR3 is TGCAGTGCTAGACGGGAGAGCTCCTACAATGAGCAGTTCTTC. The V gene is TRBV20-1, the J gene TRBJ2-1, with D possibly matching TRBD2 (6 bases). CDR1 is DFQATT and CDR2 is SNEGSKA in the germline V gene (reference sequence). V lost 2 bases and J 0 bases, leaving 8 bases between the germline ends. The CDR3 length is 14 residues.

This clonotype was observed many times. V is TRBV9 and J is TRBJ1-2; D remains unclear. Germline V gives CDR1 SGDLS, CDR2 YYNGEE. V lost 4 bases, J lost 0 bases, and 10 bases lay in between. This CDR3 is 14 amino acids long. The CDR3 is CASSPRLANYGYTF. Written as DNA, the CDR3 is TGTGCCAGCAGCCCCAGGCTTGCTAACTATGGCTACACCTTC. Full variable domain (missing parts from reference TRBV9 and TRBJ1-2): DSGVTQTPKHLITATGQRVTLRCSPRSGDLSVYWYQQSLDQGLQFLIQYYNGEERAKGNILERFSAQQFPDLHSELNLSSLELGDSALYFCASSPRLANYGYTFGSGTRLTVV.

The table lists this clonotype with many counts. The chain links TRBV7-2 to TRBJ2-7; D is uncertain. The CDR3 is 11 residues long. Germline V gene sequence: CDR1 SGHTA, CDR2 FQGNSA. V was pared by 3 bases and J by 6 bases, with 6 bases between. The CDR3 DNA follows: TGTGCCAGCAGCTTGATTGGCGAGCAGTACTTC. Amino acid sequence: CASSLIGEQYF.

V is TRBV7-2 and J is TRBJ1-6, with D maybe TRBD1 (6 bases). Between the trimmed V and J ends, which lost 5 bases and 7 bases, there was a span of 21 bases. The length of the CDR3 is 17 residues. Per germline, CDR1 SGHTA and CDR2 FQGNSA. The CDR3 spells CASSDTLPGTRNSPLHF. In DNA form, the CDR3 reads TGTGCCAGCAGCGATACGCTGCCCGGGACAAGGAATTCACCCCTCCACTTT.

This sequence joins TRBV6-5 and TRBJ2-7; tentatively, D is TRBD1 or TRBD2 (6 bases each). Per germline, CDR1 MNHEY and CDR2 SVGAGI. Trimming cost V 2 bases and J 1 base, with 21 bases left between them. This CDR3 spans 18 amino acids. CDR3 coding DNA: TGTGCCAGCAGTTACCCGGGGGCAGGATCTTTATTTTCCTACGAGCAGTACTTC. Its protein product is CASSYPGAGSLFSYEQYF.

For this clonotype: A read error may explain this, as a much larger clone is one base away. V usage is TRBV4-2 and J usage is TRBJ2-7; tentatively, D is TRBD1 (5 bases). Germline V CDR1 and CDR2: LGHNA, YNFKEQ. The CDR3 loop spans 15 amino acids. CDR3 sequence (DNA): TGTGCCAGCAGCCAAGAAGGCGACAGTACCTACGAGCGGTACTTC. Amino acids: CASSQEGDSTYERYF.

This chain uses TRBV2 with TRBJ2-2; TRBD2 might be the D (6 bases). Between the trimmed V and J ends, which lost 4 bases and 6 bases, there was a span of 12 bases. Germline-derived CDR1 and CDR2 are SNHLY and FYNNEI. CDR3 length equals 14 residues. Here the CDR3 DNA reads TGTGCCAGCAGTGGGGAAGGGGAGGCCGGGGAGCTGTTTTTT. The encoded protein is CASSGEGEAGELFF.

This chain uses TRBV30 with TRBJ2-1; D is unresolved. The CDR3 is 12 residues long. V was trimmed by 0 bases and J by 7 bases, leaving 7 bases between them. CDR1 and CDR2 (germline): GTSNPN, SVGIG (reference sequence). In nucleotides, the CDR3 is TGTGCCTGGAGTGTTTTGGTGAATGAGCAGTTCTTC. This encodes CAWSVLVNEQFF.

The V and J genes are TRBV9 and TRBJ2-5; D might be TRBD2 (5 bases). The J call is uncertain, as TRBJ2-7 better fits the DNA end. The CDR3 sequence is 13 residues long. Germline V gives CDR1 SGDLS, CDR2 YYNGEE. CDR3 nucleotides: TGTGCCAGCAGCGCCGGGCTCCGGGGCGAGCAGTACTTC. Translated, it gives CASSAGLRGEQYF.

This clonotype showed up many times. The rearrangement joins TRBV5-6 to TRBJ1-1; no definite D call. Deletions cut 0 bases from V and 5 bases from J, with 11 bases between. This CDR3 is built from 14 residues. Germline values: CDR1 SGHDT, CDR2 YYEEEE. CDR3 DNA: TGTGCCAGCAGCTTGGGACGAGGAAGGACTGAAGCTTTCTTT. Residues: CASSLGRGRTEAFF.

Turning to this clonotype: A much larger clone differs from this one at a single base, so this may be a read error. This chain connects TRBV28 to TRBJ2-4, with 9 nucleotides matching TRBD1. The germline gives CDR1 MDHEN, CDR2 SYDVKM. V shed 4 bases and J 13 bases; nucleotides not matched to a gene: 11. CDR3 length equals 14 residues. CDR3 nucleotide sequence: TGTGCCAGCAGTTCGACAGGGGGAAGTTTTCTGCAGTACTTC. This sequence encodes CASSSTGGSFLQYF.

This chain joins TRBV7-9 and TRBJ2-3; D not resolved. The CDR3 spans 18 residues. Germline loops: CDR1 SEHNR, CDR2 FQNEAQ (reference sequence). V lost 4 bases and J 0 bases, leaving 20 bases between the germline ends. The CDR3 nucleotides are TGTGCCAGCAGCTCGGGTTCTCACAGACCAGCTAGCACAGATACGCAGTATTTT. Translation gives CASSSGSHRPASTDTQYF.

The chain has TRBV12-3 or TRBV12-4 and TRBJ1-1; D is uncertain. Trimming shortened V by 5 bases and J by 1 base, and 8 bases separated the two germline ends. The CDR3 length is 13 residues. CDR3 DNA sequence: TGTGCCAGCAGTAGTGCGACGAACACTGAAGCTTTCTTT. Amino acid sequence: CASSSATNTEAFF.

This clonotype occurred a few times. V usage is TRBV14 and J usage is TRBJ2-6; no clear D. The germline gives CDR1 SGHDN, CDR2 FVKESK. The CDR3 is made up of 16 amino acids. V was trimmed by 1 base and J by 0 bases, leaving 7 bases between them. CDR3 sequence: CASSQGLRSGANVLTF. DNA of the CDR3: TGTGCCAGCAGCCAAGGACTCCGCTCTGGGGCCAACGTCCTGACTTTC.

As for this clonotype: Sequence at one end of the junction differs from germline and may be a read error. The V and J genes are TRBV6-5 and TRBJ2-7; D is undetermined. CDR1 MNHEY and CDR2 SVGAGI come from the germline V gene. This CDR3 has 14 amino acids. The CDR3 loop reads CASSLSRYTYGQYF. CDR3 in DNA: TGTGCCAGCAGTTTAAGTAGGTATACCTACGGGCAGTACTTC.

This clonotype showed up just a few times. The genes are TRBV3-1 and TRBJ1-1; D remains ambiguous. The CDR3 is made up of 14 amino acids. Germline V gene lookup returns CDR1 LGHDT and CDR2 YNNKEL (reference sequence). V lost 9 bases and J 3 bases, leaving 17 bases between the germline ends. This CDR3 reads CASQGRGRDTEAFF. The CDR3 nucleotides are TGTGCCAGTCAAGGGAGAGGGCGGGACACTGAAGCTTTCTTT.

The J gene is TRBJ2-2, the V gene TRBV12-3 or TRBV12-4, with TRBD2 identical over 10 bases. With V trimmed by 6 bases and J by 8 bases, 3 bases remained unmatched. CDR3 length: 13 residues. Written as DNA, the CDR3 is TGTGCCAGCAGCGGACTAGCGGCTGGGGAGCTGTTTTTT. This gives the protein CASSGLAAGELFF.

In this sample, this clonotype turned up a few times. The chain couples TRBV29-1 to TRBJ2-2; D not certain. Germline-derived CDR1 and CDR2 are SQVTM and ANQGSEA. This CDR3 region has 10 residues. Trimming removed 6 bases from V and 5 bases from J, with 4 bases in between. As DNA, the CDR3 is TGCAGCGTCCGGACCGGGGAGCTGTTTTTT. Its protein product is CSVRTGELFF.